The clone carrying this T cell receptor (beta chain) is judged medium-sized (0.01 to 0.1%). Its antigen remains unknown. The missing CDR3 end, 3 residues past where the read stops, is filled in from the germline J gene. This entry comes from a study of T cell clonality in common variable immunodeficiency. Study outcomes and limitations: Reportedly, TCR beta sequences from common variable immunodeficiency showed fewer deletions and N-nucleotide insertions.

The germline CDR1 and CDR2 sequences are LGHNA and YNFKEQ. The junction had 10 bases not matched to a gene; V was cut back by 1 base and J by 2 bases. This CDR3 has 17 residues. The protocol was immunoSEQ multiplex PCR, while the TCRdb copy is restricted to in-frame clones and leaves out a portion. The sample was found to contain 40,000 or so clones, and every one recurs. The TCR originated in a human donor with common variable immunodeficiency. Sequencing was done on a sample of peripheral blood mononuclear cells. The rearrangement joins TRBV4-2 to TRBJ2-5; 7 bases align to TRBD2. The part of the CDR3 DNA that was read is TGTGCCAGCAGCCAAGGTGGTGGTAGCGGGTTACAAGAGACC. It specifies CASSQGGGSGLQET. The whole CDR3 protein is CASSQGGGSGLQETQYF.